This T cell receptor beta chain emerged from a study of cytomegalovirus exposure and HLA in healthy donors. The overall study: Roughly 85 million unique TCRs from HLA-typed donors were held in an early release of data.

To note about this clone: Its antigen is as yet unknown.

PCR was performed using 60 Vbeta and 13 Jbeta primers. The protocol was immunoSEQ multiplex PCR, while the TCRdb copy is restricted to in-frame clones and leaves out a portion. The table has about 120,000 clones, 65% to 90% seen once; the top ten hold around 11%. Trimming removed 11 bases from V and 2 bases from J, with 14 bases in between. Per germline, CDR1 LNHDA and CDR2 SQIVND (reference sequence). This CDR3 has 13 residues. General study findings and limits: Versus the roughly 700-donor mean, an Asian-associated ancestry cluster reportedly showed fewer N-insertions in a later analysis. Most subjects' HLA-A and HLA-B alleles were reportedly predicted from TCR beta sequences.

V gene TRBV19 combines with J gene TRBJ2-3; possibly TRBD2 for D (5 bases). The TCR originated in a male donor in good health and CMV-seropositive. The sequenced material came from PBMCs. This CDR3 is CAAREGPTDTQYF. CDR3 nucleotide sequence: TGTGCCGCCCGCGAGGGCCCCACAGATACGCAGTATTTT.